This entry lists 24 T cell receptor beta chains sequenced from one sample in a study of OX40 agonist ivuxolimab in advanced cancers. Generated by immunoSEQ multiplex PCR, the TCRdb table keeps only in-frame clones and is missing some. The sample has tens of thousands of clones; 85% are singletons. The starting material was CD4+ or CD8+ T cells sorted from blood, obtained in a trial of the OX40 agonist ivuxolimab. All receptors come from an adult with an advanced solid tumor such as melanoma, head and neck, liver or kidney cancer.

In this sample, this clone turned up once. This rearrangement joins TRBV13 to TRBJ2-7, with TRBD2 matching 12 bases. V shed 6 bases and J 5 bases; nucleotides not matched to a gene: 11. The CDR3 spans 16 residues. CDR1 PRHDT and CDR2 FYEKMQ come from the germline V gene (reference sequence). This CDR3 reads CASSSLRLAGADEQYF. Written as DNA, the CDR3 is TGTGCCAGCAGTTCCCTACGACTAGCGGGAGCCGACGAGCAGTACTTC.

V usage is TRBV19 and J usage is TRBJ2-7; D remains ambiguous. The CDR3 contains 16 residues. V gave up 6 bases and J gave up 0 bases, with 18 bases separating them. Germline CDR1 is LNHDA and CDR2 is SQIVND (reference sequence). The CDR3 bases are TGTGCCAGTAGGGGCTCGGCACGAATTATCTCCTACGAGCAGTACTTC. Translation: CASRGSARIISYEQYF.

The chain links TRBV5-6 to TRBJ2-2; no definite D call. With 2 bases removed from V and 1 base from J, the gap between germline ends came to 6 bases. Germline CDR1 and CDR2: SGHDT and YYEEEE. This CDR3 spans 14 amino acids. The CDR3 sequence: CASSFSKNTGELFF. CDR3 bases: TGTGCCAGCAGCTTTTCAAAGAACACCGGGGAGCTGTTTTTT. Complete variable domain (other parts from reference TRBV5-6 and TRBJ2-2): DAGVTQSPTHLIKTRGQQVTLRCSPKSGHDTVSWYQQALGQGPQFIFQYYEEEERQRGNFPDRFSGHQFPNYSSELNVNALLLGDSALYLCASSFSKNTGELFFGEGSRLTVL.

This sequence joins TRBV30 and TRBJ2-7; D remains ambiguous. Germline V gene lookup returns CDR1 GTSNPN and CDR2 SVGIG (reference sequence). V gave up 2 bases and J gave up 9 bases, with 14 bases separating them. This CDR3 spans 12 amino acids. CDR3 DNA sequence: TGTGCCTGGAGTCCTACAGATATCGGGCAGTACTTC. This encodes CAWSPTDIGQYF.

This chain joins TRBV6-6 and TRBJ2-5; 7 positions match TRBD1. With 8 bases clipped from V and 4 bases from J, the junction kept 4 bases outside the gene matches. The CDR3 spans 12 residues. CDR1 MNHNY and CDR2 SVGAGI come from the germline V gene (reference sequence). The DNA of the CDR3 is TGTGCCAGCGGACAGGAACGAGAGACCCAGTACTTC. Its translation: CASGQERETQYF.

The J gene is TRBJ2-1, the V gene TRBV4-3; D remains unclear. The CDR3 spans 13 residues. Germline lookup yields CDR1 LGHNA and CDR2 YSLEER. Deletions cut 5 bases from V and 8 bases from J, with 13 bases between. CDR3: CASSERYFYEQFF. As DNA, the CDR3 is TGCGCCAGCAGCGAACGTTATTTCTATGAGCAGTTCTTC.

CDR3 nucleotide sequence: TGTGCCAGCAGCCGAGGGACAGGGAGCTTAGGGGAGCAGTACTTC. It translates to CASSRGTGSLGEQYF. The chain combines TRBV7-3 with TRBJ2-7, with 9 positions matching TRBD1. Trimming removed 5 bases from V and 7 bases from J; junction bases left unmatched: 12. Per the germline V gene, CDR1 is SGHTA and CDR2 is FQGTGA. CDR3 size: 15 residues.

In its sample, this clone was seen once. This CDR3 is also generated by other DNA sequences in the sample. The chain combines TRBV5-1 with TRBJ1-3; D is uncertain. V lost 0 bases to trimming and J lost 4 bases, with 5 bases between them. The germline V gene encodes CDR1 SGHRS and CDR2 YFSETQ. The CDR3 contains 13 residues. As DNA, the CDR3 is TGCGCCAGCAGCTTGGACAGAGGAAACACCATATATTTT. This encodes CASSLDRGNTIYF.

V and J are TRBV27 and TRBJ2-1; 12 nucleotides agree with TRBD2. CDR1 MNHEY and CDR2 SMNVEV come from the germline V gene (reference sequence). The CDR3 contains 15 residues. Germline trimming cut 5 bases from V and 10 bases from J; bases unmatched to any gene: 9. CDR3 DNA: TGTGCCAGCAGTCCCACGGGACTAGCGGGTGGGGAGCAGTTCTTC. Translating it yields CASSPTGLAGGEQFF.

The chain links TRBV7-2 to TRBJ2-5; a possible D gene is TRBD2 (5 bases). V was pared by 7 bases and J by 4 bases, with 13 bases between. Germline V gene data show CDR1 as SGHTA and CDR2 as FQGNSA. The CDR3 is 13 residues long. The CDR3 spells CASKDYLGETQYF. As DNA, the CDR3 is TGTGCCAGCAAAGACTATTTGGGAGAGACCCAGTACTTC.

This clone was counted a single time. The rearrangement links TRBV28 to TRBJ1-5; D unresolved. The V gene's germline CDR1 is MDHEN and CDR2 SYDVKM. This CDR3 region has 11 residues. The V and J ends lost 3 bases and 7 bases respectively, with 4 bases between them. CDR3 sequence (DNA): TGTGCCAGCAGTTTGGGGCAGCCCCAGCATTTT. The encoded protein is CASSLGQPQHF.

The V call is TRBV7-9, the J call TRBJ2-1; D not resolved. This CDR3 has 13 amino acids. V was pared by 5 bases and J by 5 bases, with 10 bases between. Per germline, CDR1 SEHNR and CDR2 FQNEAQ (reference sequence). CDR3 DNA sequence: TGTGCCAGCAGCCCTAGGTCCAACAATGAGCAGTTCTTC. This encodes CASSPRSNNEQFF.

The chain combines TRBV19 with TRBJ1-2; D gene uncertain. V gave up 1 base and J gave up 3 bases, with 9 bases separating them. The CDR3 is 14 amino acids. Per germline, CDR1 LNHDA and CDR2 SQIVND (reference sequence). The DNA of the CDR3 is TGTGCCAGTAGTATAGGGGGAAACGACTATGGCTACACCTTC. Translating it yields CASSIGGNDYGYTF. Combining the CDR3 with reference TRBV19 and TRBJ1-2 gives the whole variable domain DGGITQSPKYLFRKEGQNVTLSCEQNLNHDAMYWYRQDPGQGLRLIYYSQIVNDFQKGDIAEGYSVSREKKESFPLTVTSAQKNPTAFYLCASSIGGNDYGYTFGSGTRLTVV.

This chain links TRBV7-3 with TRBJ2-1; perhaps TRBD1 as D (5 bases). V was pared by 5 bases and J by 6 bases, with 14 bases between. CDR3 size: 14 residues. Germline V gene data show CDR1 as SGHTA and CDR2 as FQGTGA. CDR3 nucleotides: TGTGCCAGCAGCGCTTTGGGGCGGCTCAATGAGCAGTTCTTC. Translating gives CASSALGRLNEQFF.

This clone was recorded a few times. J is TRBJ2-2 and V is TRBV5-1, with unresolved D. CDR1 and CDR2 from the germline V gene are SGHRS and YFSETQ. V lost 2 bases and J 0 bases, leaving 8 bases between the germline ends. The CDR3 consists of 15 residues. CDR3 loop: CASSLLSPNTGELFF. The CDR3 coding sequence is TGCGCCAGCAGCTTACTTAGCCCGAACACCGGGGAGCTGTTTTTT.

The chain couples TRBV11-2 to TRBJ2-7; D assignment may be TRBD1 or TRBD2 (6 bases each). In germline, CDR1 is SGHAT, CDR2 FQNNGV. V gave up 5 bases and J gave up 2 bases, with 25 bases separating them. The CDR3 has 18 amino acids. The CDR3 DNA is TGTGCCAGCAGCCCCACTTCCAGGACGAGGGGGGATACCTACGAGCAGTACTTC. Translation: CASSPTSRTRGDTYEQYF.

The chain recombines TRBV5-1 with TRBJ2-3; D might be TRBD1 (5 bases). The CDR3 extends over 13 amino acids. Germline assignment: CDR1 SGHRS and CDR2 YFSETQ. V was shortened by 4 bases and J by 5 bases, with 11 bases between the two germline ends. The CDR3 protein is CASSDRSGDTQYF. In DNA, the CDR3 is TGCGCCAGCAGCGACAGAAGTGGAGATACGCAGTATTTT.

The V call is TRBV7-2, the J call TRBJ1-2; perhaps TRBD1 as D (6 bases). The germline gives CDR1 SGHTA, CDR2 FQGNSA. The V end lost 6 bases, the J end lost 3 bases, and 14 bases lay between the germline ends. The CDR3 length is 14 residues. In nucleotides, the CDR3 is TGTGCCAGCAGTAGGGGGGGCGCGGACTATGGCTACACCTTC. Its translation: CASSRGGADYGYTF.

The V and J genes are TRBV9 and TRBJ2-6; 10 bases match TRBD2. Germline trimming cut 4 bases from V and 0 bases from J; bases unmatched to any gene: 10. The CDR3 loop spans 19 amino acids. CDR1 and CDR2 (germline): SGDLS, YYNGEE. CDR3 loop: CASSHRTSGPPSGANVLTF. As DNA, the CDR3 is TGTGCCAGCAGCCACCGGACTAGCGGCCCGCCCTCTGGGGCCAACGTCCTGACTTTC.

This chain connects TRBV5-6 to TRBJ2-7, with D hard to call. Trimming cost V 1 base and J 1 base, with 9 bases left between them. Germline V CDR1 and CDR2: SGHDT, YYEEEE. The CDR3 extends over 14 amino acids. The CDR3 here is CASSLRHGSYEQYF. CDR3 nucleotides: TGTGCCAGCAGCTTGAGGCACGGATCCTACGAGCAGTACTTC.

Here the CDR3 DNA reads TGTGCCAGCAGCCCAAGGTCAGGGGACTATGGCTACACCTTC. Translating gives CASSPRSGDYGYTF. The chain couples TRBV11-2 to TRBJ1-2; the D gene is possibly TRBD1 (6 bases). The CDR3 contains 14 residues. V dropped 5 bases and J dropped 3 bases, with 13 bases sitting between them. The germline CDR1 and CDR2 sequences are SGHAT and FQNNGV.

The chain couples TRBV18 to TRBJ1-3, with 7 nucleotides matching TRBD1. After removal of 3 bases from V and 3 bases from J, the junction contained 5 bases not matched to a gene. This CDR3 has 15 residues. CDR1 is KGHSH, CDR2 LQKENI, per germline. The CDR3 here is CASSPARQGGNTIYF. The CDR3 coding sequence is TGTGCCAGCTCACCCGCACGACAGGGTGGAAACACCATATATTTT.

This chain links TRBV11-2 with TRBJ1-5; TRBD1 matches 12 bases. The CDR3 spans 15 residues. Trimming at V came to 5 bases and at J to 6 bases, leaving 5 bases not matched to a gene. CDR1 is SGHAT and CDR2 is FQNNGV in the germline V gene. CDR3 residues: CASSPGQGAGQPQHF. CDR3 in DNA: TGTGCCAGCAGCCCGGGACAGGGGGCAGGTCAGCCCCAGCATTTT.

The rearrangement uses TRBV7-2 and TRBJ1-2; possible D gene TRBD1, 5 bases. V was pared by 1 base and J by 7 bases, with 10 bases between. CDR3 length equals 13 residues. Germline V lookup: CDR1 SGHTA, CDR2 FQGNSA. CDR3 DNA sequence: TGTGCCAGCAGCTTAGATTTCGGGGCTGGCTACACCTTC. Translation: CASSLDFGAGYTF.